Shown below are 17 T cell receptor beta chains from a single sample sequenced in a study of neurological immune-mediated disorders. TCRdb passed the 5' RACE reads through MiXCR, listing each CDR3 protein once. The sample records about 62,000 distinct CDR3 sequences, roughly 4% being singletons. Sequenced: PBMCs. The receptors come from a woman aged 45-60 years with multiple sclerosis.

This clonotype has a count of ten or more. V is TRBV5-1 and J is TRBJ2-2, with D perhaps matching TRBD1 (5 bases). The V gene's germline CDR1 is SGHRS and CDR2 YFSETQ. CDR3 length: 13 residues. The V end was cut by 4 bases, the J end by 6 bases, with 10 bases between. CDR3 residues: CASSPGRAGELFF. The CDR3 nucleotides read TGCGCCAGCAGCCCTGGCAGGGCCGGGGAGCTGTTTTTT.

The sample holds many counts of this clonotype. The chain couples TRBV20-1 to TRBJ2-1, with TRBD1 as a possible D gene (6 bases). CDR3 length: 13 amino acids. CDR1 is DFQATT, CDR2 SNEGSKA, per germline (reference sequence). Trimming took 0 bases from V and 7 from J, leaving 10 bases between them. The CDR3 reads CSAREGGRNEQFF. Here the CDR3 DNA reads TGCAGTGCTAGAGAAGGGGGTCGGAATGAGCAGTTCTTC.

This clonotype was seen many times. The rearrangement joins TRBV7-2 to TRBJ2-1, with TRBD1 matching over 7 bases. The CDR3 has 13 amino acids. In germline, CDR1 is SGHTA, CDR2 FQGNSA. The junction had 2 bases not matched to a gene; V was cut back by 3 bases and J by 6 bases. CDR3 in amino acids: CASSFDRVNEQFF. In DNA, the CDR3 is TGTGCCAGCAGCTTCGACAGGGTCAATGAGCAGTTCTTC.

This clonotype has at least ten counts. Its ends do not fully match the called genes, so a read error is possible. The chain combines TRBV6-5 with TRBJ2-5; D tentatively reads TRBD1 or TRBD2 (5 bases each). CDR1 and CDR2 from the germline V gene are MNHEY and SVGAGI. The CDR3 has 15 residues. This CDR3 is CATSGSGAKEETQYF. The CDR3 nucleotides are TGTGCCACCAGTGGGAGTGGGGCGAAAGAAGAGACCCAGTACTTC.

This clonotype was found many times. This chain links TRBV7-2 with TRBJ2-2, with D possibly matching TRBD1 (7 bases). The CDR3 runs to 16 residues. Germline loops: CDR1 SGHTA, CDR2 FQGNSA. V gave up 6 bases and J gave up 0 bases, with 14 bases separating them. The CDR3 sequence: CASSLQGTPNTGELFF. The CDR3 DNA sequence: TGTGCCAGCAGTTTACAGGGGACTCCGAACACCGGGGAGCTGTTTTTT.

Many counts were recorded for this clonotype. The chain employs TRBV7-8 and TRBJ2-1; D gene ambiguous. Trimming removed 0 bases at V and 0 bases at J, with 6 bases between. Germline CDR1 is SGHVS and CDR2 is FQNEAQ. The CDR3 totals 15 residues. CDR3 bases: TGTGCCAGCAGCTTAGCGGCCAGCTCCTACAATGAGCAGTTCTTC. This codes for CASSLAASSYNEQFF.

This clonotype was counted many times. The CDR3 nucleotides are TGCAGTGCCGCACCTAGCGGGAGCTCCTACGAGCAGTACTTC. Protein sequence: CSAAPSGSSYEQYF. This chain connects TRBV20-1 to TRBJ2-7; 10 nucleotides agree with TRBD2. Germline trimming cut 6 bases from V and 0 bases from J; bases unmatched to any gene: 5. The CDR3 is made up of 14 amino acids. Germline assignment: CDR1 DFQATT and CDR2 SNEGSKA (reference sequence).

This clonotype was counted at least ten times. The chain joins TRBV2 to TRBJ2-2, with 9 bases that match TRBD2. Germline values: CDR1 SNHLY, CDR2 FYNNEI. Trimming took 2 bases from V and 7 from J; bases not matched to a gene: 8. This CDR3 is 16 amino acids long. The CDR3 sequence is CASSERAGGGGGELFF. Here the CDR3 DNA reads TGTGCCAGCAGTGAAAGAGCGGGAGGAGGCGGCGGGGAGCTGTTTTTT.

This clonotype was counted ten times or more. The chain joins TRBV12-3 or TRBV12-4 to TRBJ2-6; perhaps TRBD1 as D (5 bases). The ends were cut back, 1 base at V and 0 bases at J, with 10 bases in the middle. The CDR3 covers 17 residues. The CDR3 region has the DNA TGTGCCAGCAGTTTAGAAGGGGATACCTCTGGGGCCAACGTCCTGACTTTC. Its protein is CASSLEGDTSGANVLTF.

In nucleotides, the CDR3 is TGTGCCAGCAGCTTAGTGGGGAACCCCTACGAGCAGTACTTC. It is translated as CASSLVGNPYEQYF. The V and J genes are TRBV13 and TRBJ2-7; D gene ambiguous. CDR1 is PRHDT, CDR2 FYEKMQ, per germline (reference sequence). V was shortened by 1 base and J by 2 bases, with 9 bases between the two germline ends. The CDR3 is 14 residues long.

Many counts were recorded for this clonotype. The chain combines TRBV7-9 with TRBJ2-7; 7 bases match TRBD1. Germline lookup yields CDR1 SEHNR and CDR2 FQNEAQ (reference sequence). This CDR3 is 13 amino acids long. The V gene end was trimmed by 0 bases and the J gene end by 7 bases; junction bases not matched to a gene: 3. CDR3 sequence reads: CASSLAGRGEQYF. The CDR3 coding sequence is TGTGCCAGCAGCTTAGCGGGCAGGGGGGAGCAGTACTTC.

This clonotype has ten or more counts. The V call is TRBV5-1, the J call TRBJ2-3; D is unclear. The ends were cut back, 1 base at V and 0 bases at J, with 6 bases in the middle. Germline CDR1 reads SGHRS; CDR2 reads YFSETQ. The CDR3 totals 14 residues. This CDR3 reads CASSLSSSTDTQYF. CDR3 coding DNA: TGCGCCAGCAGCTTGAGCTCTAGCACAGATACGCAGTATTTT.

This clonotype was counted many times. The chain recombines TRBV5-1 with TRBJ2-2; the match to TRBD2 covers 10 bases. Germline-derived CDR1 and CDR2 are SGHRS and YFSETQ. The CDR3 runs to 15 residues. Trimming removed 4 bases from V and 1 base from J; junction bases left unmatched: 1. The CDR3 loop is CASSRTSGNTGELFF. The CDR3 DNA follows: TGCGCCAGCAGCCGGACTAGCGGGAACACCGGGGAGCTGTTTTTT.

In this sample, this clonotype turned up a few times. The J gene is TRBJ2-3, the V gene TRBV20-1; 10 bases agree with TRBD2. The ends lost 2 bases at V and 2 bases at J; junction bases unmatched: 7. The germline CDR1 and CDR2 sequences are DFQATT and SNEGSKA (reference sequence). This CDR3 has 16 residues. The CDR3 DNA reads as TGCAGTGCTAGACCCCTAGGACTAGCGGTCACAGATACGCAGTATTTT. Translated: CSARPLGLAVTDTQYF.

At least ten counts were recorded for this clonotype. The rearrangement joins TRBV20-1 to TRBJ1-1, with a weak D call TRBD1 (5 bases). V lost 2 bases and J 3 bases, leaving 16 bases between the germline ends. The CDR3 has 15 amino acids. Germline V gene lookup returns CDR1 DFQATT and CDR2 SNEGSKA (reference sequence). The CDR3 region has the DNA TGCAGTGCTAGAAAGTTCGGTCAGGGAGACACTGAAGCTTTCTTT. Its protein is CSARKFGQGDTEAFF.

This clonotype turned up a few times. The chain has TRBV20-1 and TRBJ1-5; D unclear. CDR1 and CDR2 from the germline V gene are DFQATT and SNEGSKA (reference sequence). This CDR3 spans 13 amino acids. V was shortened by 2 bases and J by 11 bases, with 16 bases between the two germline ends. CDR3 sequence: CSARKKGPKAQHF. Here the CDR3 DNA reads TGCAGTGCTAGAAAAAAGGGCCCTAAGGCCCAGCATTTT.

This clonotype was detected many times. The genes are TRBV24-1 and TRBJ2-1; 10 bases align to TRBD2. Germline trimming cut 3 bases from V and 7 bases from J; bases unmatched to any gene: 8. Germline V lookup: CDR1 KGHDR, CDR2 SFDVKD. This CDR3 contains 16 residues. The CDR3 is CATSDRDSGRSNEQFF. CDR3 coding DNA: TGTGCCACCAGTGATCGGGATAGCGGGAGGTCGAATGAGCAGTTCTTC.